By its share, the clone carrying this T cell receptor beta chain is medium-sized (0.01 to 0.1%). Its antigen is still unknown. The data derive from a study of pediatric ulcerative colitis. The assay was run at survey level. Some clones are missing from TCRdb's copy, which holds only in-frame ones; the method was immunoSEQ multiplex PCR. This table has tens of thousands of clones, 60% to 85% appearing once. The ends were cut back, 9 bases at V and 4 bases at J, with 14 bases in the middle. The CDR3 consists of 13 residues. CDR1 is LNHDA, CDR2 SQIVND, per germline (reference sequence). The rectum was sampled with one to two pinch biopsies at colonoscopy. Study-level points and caveats: Rectal repertoires separated controls, mild-moderate and acute severe colitis.

The sequencing input was gut tissue. This sequence originates from a girl between 10 and 17 years old with moderate ulcerative colitis. The chain couples TRBV19 to TRBJ2-3; maybe TRBD1 (6 bases). In DNA, the CDR3 is TGTGCCAGCTCCTACAGGGCGGCAGATACGCAGTATTTT. Residues: CASSYRAADTQYF.